The 21 T cell receptor beta chains below were found in one sample sequenced in a study of CD8 T cells in ankylosing spondylitis. MiXCR, run by TCRdb on the 5' RACE reads, gives a single entry per CDR3 protein. This repertoire shows a few hundred thousand distinct CDR3 sequences, around 20% found once; its top ten account for 3.5%. The sequencing sample was made of blood, either unsorted or a sorted T cell fraction (not recorded which). The origin of the receptors is a female donor with ankylosing spondylitis or in good health (not recorded which).

This clonotype was counted a few times. The chain combines TRBV6-1 with TRBJ2-7, with 9 positions matching TRBD1. CDR3 length: 13 amino acids. Losses at the gene ends were 5 bases for V and 6 bases for J; bases not matched to a gene: 5. Per germline, CDR1 MNHNS and CDR2 SASEGT. This CDR3 reads CASSTGTGSEQYF. Written as DNA, the CDR3 is TGTGCCAGCAGTACCGGGACAGGGAGCGAGCAGTACTTC.

The chain joins TRBV29-1 to TRBJ2-7; 7 bases fit TRBD2. CDR3 length equals 10 residues. Germline CDR1 SQVTM, CDR2 ANQGSEA. The ends lost 4 bases at V and 7 bases at J; junction bases unmatched: 1. DNA of the CDR3: TGCAGCGTTGGGGAGGGAGAGCAGTACTTC. Translation gives CSVGEGEQYF.

This clonotype has a handful of counts. The V and J genes are TRBV4-3 and TRBJ1-5; no clear D. The CDR3 runs 13 residues. V lost 0 bases to trimming and J lost 3 bases, with 3 bases between them. Germline CDR1 LGHNA, CDR2 YSLEER. CDR3 loop: CASSQEFNQPQHF. CDR3 bases: TGCGCCAGCAGCCAAGAGTTCAATCAGCCCCAGCATTTT.

At least ten counts were recorded for this clonotype. This chain uses TRBV20-1 with TRBJ2-3; 13 bases are shared with TRBD2. The trim removed 0 bases at V and 4 bases at J, leaving 7 bases unmatched. The germline V gene has CDR1 DFQATT and CDR2 SNEGSKA (reference sequence). The CDR3 loop spans 17 amino acids. CDR3 in DNA: TGCAGTGCTAGAGACCCCAGGACTAGCGGGAGACCAGATACGCAGTATTTT. This gives the protein CSARDPRTSGRPDTQYF.

The V and J genes are TRBV28 and TRBJ2-4; no clear D gene. The CDR3 has 14 amino acids. The germline gives CDR1 MDHEN, CDR2 SYDVKM. With 1 base removed from V and 6 bases from J, the gap between germline ends came to 10 bases. Here the CDR3 reads CASSLFRIPNIQYF. The CDR3 DNA sequence: TGTGCCAGCAGTTTATTTCGAATCCCAAACATTCAGTACTTC.

This clonotype was observed at least ten times. This chain connects TRBV5-1 to TRBJ2-2, with TRBD2 matching 13 bases. The germline gives CDR1 SGHRS, CDR2 YFSETQ. The trim removed 3 bases at V and 0 bases at J, leaving 5 bases unmatched. The CDR3 runs 18 residues. CDR3 bases: TGCGCCAGCAGCTCAGGACTAGCGGGAGCTGCGAACACCGGGGAGCTGTTTTTT. Translation: CASSSGLAGAANTGELFF. Full variable domain (rest looked up from reference TRBV5-1 and TRBJ2-2): KAGVTQTPRYLIKTRGQQVTLSCSPISGHRSVSWYQQTPGQGLQFLFEYFSETQRNKGNFPGRFSGRQFSNSRSEMNVSTLELGDSALYLCASSSGLAGAANTGELFFGEGSRLTVL.

CDR3 bases: TGCGCCAGCAGCTTGGCCTGGTCTGGGGGGCGAAGGGACGAGCAGTACTTC. Protein product: CASSLAWSGGRRDEQYF. The V and J genes are TRBV5-1 and TRBJ2-7; possibly TRBD1 or TRBD2 for D (6 bases each). The CDR3 totals 17 residues. V lost 0 bases to trimming and J lost 5 bases, with 21 bases between them. CDR1 is SGHRS and CDR2 is YFSETQ in the germline V gene.

This sequence joins TRBV6-6 and TRBJ1-1; D may be TRBD1 (6 bases). The CDR3 covers 11 residues. Per germline, CDR1 MNHNY and CDR2 SVGAGI (reference sequence). V was shortened by 2 bases and J by 8 bases, with 6 bases between the two germline ends. The CDR3 loop is CASSYGQEAFF. CDR3 DNA sequence: TGTGCCAGCAGTTACGGACAGGAAGCTTTCTTT.

The V gene is TRBV5-8, the J gene TRBJ2-2; D is perhaps TRBD2 (6 bases). The CDR3 is made up of 15 amino acids. CDR1 is SGHTS and CDR2 is YDEGEE in the germline V gene. Trimming cost V 4 bases and J 1 base, with 11 bases left between them. CDR3 amino acids: CASSTGVLNTGELFF. CDR3 sequence (DNA): TGTGCCAGCAGCACGGGAGTCCTGAACACCGGGGAGCTGTTTTTT.

This clonotype was found a few times. The chain recombines TRBV30 with TRBJ2-5; 13 positions match TRBD2. CDR3 length equals 15 residues. With 1 base clipped from V and 7 bases from J, the junction kept 6 bases outside the gene matches. Germline assignment: CDR1 GTSNPN and CDR2 SVGIG (reference sequence). CDR3 in DNA: TGTGCCTGGAGTGCCGGACTAGCGGGAGTGGCGACCCAGTACTTC. Its translation: CAWSAGLAGVATQYF.

Ten or more counts support this clonotype. CDR3 DNA sequence: TGCAGTGCCCCCAAGGGCTCAGTCGGCACAGATACGCAGTATTTT. It yields the protein CSAPKGSVGTDTQYF. The chain couples TRBV20-1 to TRBJ2-3; unclear D gene. The V gene lost 6 bases and the J gene lost 1 base, with 17 bases spanning the gap. The V gene's germline CDR1 is DFQATT and CDR2 SNEGSKA (reference sequence). CDR3 size: 15 residues.

This clonotype was detected a few times. The chain employs TRBV6-1 and TRBJ2-4; a possible D gene is TRBD2 (6 bases). CDR1 and CDR2 from the germline V gene are MNHNS and SASEGT. The CDR3 spans 16 residues. Trimming took 5 bases from V and 0 from J, leaving 14 bases between them. The CDR3 sequence is CASSPGLLIAKNIQYF. The CDR3 DNA follows: TGTGCCAGCAGTCCGGGACTCTTAATAGCCAAAAACATTCAGTACTTC.

The J gene is TRBJ1-5, the V gene TRBV4-3, with D perhaps matching TRBD1 (5 bases). The CDR3 spans 17 residues. The ends were cut back, 6 bases at V and 3 bases at J, with 21 bases in the middle. CDR1 is LGHNA, CDR2 YSLEER, per germline. The CDR3 coding sequence is TGCGCCAGCAGACAAAAAACCGGGACCCCGATCAATCAGCCCCAGCATTTT. Protein product: CASRQKTGTPINQPQHF.

The chain recombines TRBV4-2 with TRBJ2-1; TRBD2 matches 13 bases. The germline V gene has CDR1 LGHNA and CDR2 YNFKEQ. Unmatched junction bases numbered 18, after V lost 4 bases and J lost 15 bases. CDR3 length: 17 residues. The chain's CDR3 is CASSPGLAGVTYNQGFF. The CDR3 DNA reads as TGTGCCAGCAGCCCCGGACTAGCGGGAGTAACATACAACCAGGGGTTCTTC.

Only a few counts were recorded for this clonotype. The genes are TRBV5-1 and TRBJ1-5; 9 nucleotides match TRBD1. CDR1 is SGHRS and CDR2 is YFSETQ in the germline V gene. V shed 4 bases, J shed 4 bases, and the junction held 6 bases outside the gene matches. This CDR3 has 15 residues. The chain's CDR3 is CASSDTGGPNQPQHF. CDR3 nucleotide sequence: TGCGCCAGCAGCGATACAGGGGGCCCTAATCAGCCCCAGCATTTT.

The chain has TRBV5-3 and TRBJ2-1; unclear D gene. TRBV5-3 is sorted into the ORF group, with uncertain function. The CDR3 is 13 amino acids. V was shortened by 8 bases and J by 8 bases, with 17 bases between the two germline ends. The CDR3 loop is CASGPGLLYEQFF. CDR3 nucleotide sequence: TGTGCCAGCGGCCCTGGGCTCCTCTATGAGCAGTTCTTC.

This clonotype occurred a few times. This chain joins TRBV29-1 and TRBJ1-2; 8 bases agree with TRBD1. The V and J ends lost 7 bases and 4 bases, in that order; junction bases with no gene match: 5. Germline assignment: CDR1 SQVTM and CDR2 ANQGSEA. CDR3 length: 12 amino acids. CDR3 protein: CSAWTGSYGYTF. CDR3 DNA: TGCAGCGCCTGGACAGGGTCCTATGGCTACACCTTC.

This clonotype was found a few times. The chain is built from TRBV12-3 or TRBV12-4 and TRBJ2-1; D ambiguous. Trimming removed 9 bases from V and 1 base from J, with 13 bases in between. CDR3 length equals 14 residues. The CDR3 loop reads CARGGAGSYNEQFF. DNA for the CDR3: TGTGCCAGGGGTGGTGCTGGGTCCTACAATGAGCAGTTCTTC.

The rearrangement links TRBV11-2 to TRBJ2-3; 7 nucleotides match TRBD1. The CDR3 extends over 14 amino acids. Germline CDR1 reads SGHAT; CDR2 reads FQNNGV. With V trimmed by 5 bases and J by 4 bases, 6 bases remained unmatched. CDR3 nucleotides: TGTGCCAGCAGCCGATCTAGGGGGCCAGATACGCAGTATTTT. Amino acid sequence: CASSRSRGPDTQYF.

This clonotype showed up many times. This sequence joins TRBV7-9 and TRBJ2-3, with 9 bases identical to TRBD1. The junction had 4 bases not matched to a gene; V was cut back by 5 bases and J by 1 base. CDR1 and CDR2 (germline): SEHNR, FQNEAQ (reference sequence). This CDR3 region has 15 residues. The CDR3 coding sequence is TGTGCCAGCAGCGCCGGGACAGGGCGCACAGATACGCAGTATTTT. Amino acids: CASSAGTGRTDTQYF.

The DNA of the CDR3 is TGTGCCAGCAGCAAAACCGGGACCAAACTCGCTAGGGGCTACACCTTC. Translated: CASSKTGTKLARGYTF. The chain uses TRBV9 and TRBJ1-2, with D tentatively TRBD1 (5 bases). The ends were cut back, 4 bases at V and 8 bases at J, with 24 bases in the middle. CDR3 length: 16 residues. The germline V gene encodes CDR1 SGDLS and CDR2 YYNGEE.